Listed here are 9 T cell receptor beta chains from one sample, sequenced in a study of shared clonotypes between healthy human individuals. Assay: immunoSEQ multiplex PCR; the TCRdb copy retains only in-frame clones and omits some. In the table there are roughly 2 million clones, 95% of which are singletons. Sequenced material: naive CD4+ T cells sorted from blood. Stated subset: CD45RA+ positively selected. The receptor set was obtained from a man aged 18-30 years in good health.

The chain recombines TRBV27 with TRBJ1-2; 9 bases are a match to TRBD1. Trimming took 4 bases from V and 8 from J; bases not matched to a gene: 8. The germline V gene encodes CDR1 MNHEY and CDR2 SMNVEV (reference sequence). This CDR3 spans 14 amino acids. CDR3 in DNA: TGTGCCAGCAGTTCCCCCGGGACAGGGAACGGCTACACCTTC. Translating it yields CASSSPGTGNGYTF.

The chain couples TRBV28 to TRBJ2-7; 8 bases align to TRBD1. Germline V gene data show CDR1 as MDHEN and CDR2 as SYDVKM. CDR3 length equals 18 residues. V shed 3 bases, J shed 3 bases, and the junction held 16 bases outside the gene matches. The CDR3 sequence: CASSFGGWLGQDHYEQYF. The CDR3 DNA is TGTGCCAGCAGTTTCGGAGGGTGGTTGGGACAGGACCACTACGAGCAGTACTTC.

The rearrangement joins TRBV5-1 to TRBJ2-1; no firm D call. Trimming removed 2 bases from V and 2 bases from J, with 11 bases in between. The CDR3 sequence is 15 residues long. Germline V CDR1 and CDR2: SGHRS, YFSETQ. The CDR3 protein is CASSFGPKAYNEQFF. In DNA form, the CDR3 reads TGCGCCAGCAGCTTCGGGCCAAAGGCCTACAATGAGCAGTTCTTC.

CDR3 nucleotides: TGTGCCAGCAGTTTATCGTGGCCTCAGCCCCAGCATTTT. Its protein product is CASSLSWPQPQHF. The V and J genes are TRBV28 and TRBJ1-5, with D unresolved. V dropped 1 base and J dropped 6 bases, with 7 bases sitting between them. The CDR3 is 13 residues long. Germline CDR1 and CDR2: MDHEN and SYDVKM.

This chain uses TRBV19 with TRBJ1-1; D is possibly TRBD1 (6 bases). V was pared by 3 bases and J by 1 base, with 9 bases between. Germline V CDR1 and CDR2: LNHDA, SQIVND (reference sequence). The CDR3 contains 14 residues. The DNA for the CDR3 is TGTGCCAGTAGTATGCAGGGGCCGAACACTGAAGCTTTCTTT. The encoded protein is CASSMQGPNTEAFF.

A few counts support this clone. The chain couples TRBV27 to TRBJ2-7; possibly TRBD1 or TRBD2 for D (5 bases each). Germline V gene data show CDR1 as MNHEY and CDR2 as SMNVEV (reference sequence). The CDR3 loop spans 17 amino acids. V lost 6 bases, J lost 4 bases, and 25 bases lay in between. CDR3 sequence (DNA): TGTGCCAGCAGGCGAAGGGTTCCCGGGACGGTTTTGTACGAGCAGTACTTC. Its protein is CASRRRVPGTVLYEQYF.

Only a few counts were recorded for this clone. The V gene is TRBV27, the J gene TRBJ2-5; D might be TRBD1 (5 bases). Trimming took off 6 bases at V and 5 bases at J, with 13 bases between the two ends. The CDR3 consists of 13 residues. Germline CDR1 and CDR2: MNHEY and SMNVEV (reference sequence). The CDR3 DNA is TGTGCCAGCAGATTAAAGGGGTCGGAGACCCAGTACTTC. This codes for CASRLKGSETQYF.

The chain combines TRBV19 with TRBJ1-2; 7 positions agree with TRBD1. Germline-derived CDR1 and CDR2 are LNHDA and SQIVND (reference sequence). CDR3 length equals 16 residues. The J segment lost 1 base and the V segment lost 5 bases, leaving 10 bases of the junction unmatched. The CDR3 DNA follows: TGTGCCAGTAGTCGTCGACAACAGGGGATTAACTATGGCTACACCTTC. Its translation: CASSRRQQGINYGYTF.

The chain carries TRBV29-1 and TRBJ2-1; 13 positions match TRBD2. The length of the CDR3 is 16 residues. Germline trimming cut 3 bases from V and 4 bases from J; bases unmatched to any gene: 6. The V gene's germline CDR1 is SQVTM and CDR2 ANQGSEA. The CDR3 protein is CSVDVGLAGVYNEQFF. The CDR3 DNA is TGCAGCGTTGACGTAGGACTAGCGGGAGTTTACAATGAGCAGTTCTTC.